This T cell receptor beta chain was identified in a study of T cells in Graves' hyperthyroidism and ophthalmopathy. Study at large: Peripheral blood draws took place at initial diagnosis, ahead of any treatment.

Germline-derived CDR1 and CDR2 are MGHRA and YSYEKL. J lost 5 bases, V lost 0 bases, and 6 bases had no gene match. CDR3 length equals 16 residues. Amplification of TCR beta CDR3 regions was performed using RNA transcripts as template. Carried out on the TCR CDR3, a first-round RT-PCR used the HTBI primer set. TCRdb re-derived calls from the multiplex PCR reads in MiXCR, one entry per CDR3 protein. The sample has around 350,000 distinct CDR3 sequences; approximately 15% are singletons. Sequencing was performed on blood. V and J are TRBV4-1 and TRBJ2-7; TRBD2 agrees at 11 bases. This clonotype was sampled from a woman aged 18-35 years with Graves' hyperthyroidism that later progressed to Graves' ophthalmopathy. CDR3 DNA: TGCGCCAGCAGCCAAGACGTAGCGGGAGGGCTCAACGAGCAGTACTTC. Protein product: CASSQDVAGGLNEQYF.